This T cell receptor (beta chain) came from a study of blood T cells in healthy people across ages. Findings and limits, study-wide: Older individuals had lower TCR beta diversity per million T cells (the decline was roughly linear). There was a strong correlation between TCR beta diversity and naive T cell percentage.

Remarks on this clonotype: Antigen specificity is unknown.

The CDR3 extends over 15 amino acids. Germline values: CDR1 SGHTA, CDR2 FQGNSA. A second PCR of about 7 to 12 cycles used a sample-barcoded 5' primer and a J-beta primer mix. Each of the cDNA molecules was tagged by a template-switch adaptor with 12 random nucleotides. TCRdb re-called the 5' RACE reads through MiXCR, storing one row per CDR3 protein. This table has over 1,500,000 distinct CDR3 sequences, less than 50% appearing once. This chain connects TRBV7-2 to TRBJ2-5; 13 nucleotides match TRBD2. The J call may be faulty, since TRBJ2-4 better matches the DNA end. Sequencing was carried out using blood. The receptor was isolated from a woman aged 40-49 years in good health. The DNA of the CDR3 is TGTGCCAGCAGCCCACTAGCGGGGGGGCCTAACATTCAGTACTTC. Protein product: CASSPLAGGPNIQYF.